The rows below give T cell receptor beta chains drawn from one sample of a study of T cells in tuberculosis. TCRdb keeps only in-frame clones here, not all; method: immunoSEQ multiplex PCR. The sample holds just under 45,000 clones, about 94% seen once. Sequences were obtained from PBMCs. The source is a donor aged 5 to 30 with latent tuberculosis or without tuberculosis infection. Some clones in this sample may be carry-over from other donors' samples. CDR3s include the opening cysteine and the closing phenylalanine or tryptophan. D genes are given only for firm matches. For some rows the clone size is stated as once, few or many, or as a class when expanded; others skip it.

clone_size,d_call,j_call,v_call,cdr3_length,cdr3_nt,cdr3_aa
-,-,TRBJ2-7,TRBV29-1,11,TGCAGCGTTGAAGGAGCAGGGCAACAGTACTTC,CSVEGAGQQYF
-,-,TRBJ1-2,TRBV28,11,TGTGCCAGCACCTACAGTTATGGCTACACCTTC,CASTYSYGYTF
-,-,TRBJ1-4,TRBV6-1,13,TGTGCCAGCAGGTTCTACGAAAGTGAAAAACTGTTTTTT,CASRFYESEKLFF
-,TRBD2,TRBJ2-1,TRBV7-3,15,TGTGCCAGCAGCTTAGCGGGAGTTATCGCTAATGAGCAGTTCTTC,CASSLAGVIANEQFF
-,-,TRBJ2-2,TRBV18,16,TGTGCCAGCTCACCCTGGGGGAGCGGGCCTACCGGGGAGCTGTTTTTT,CASSPWGSGPTGELFF
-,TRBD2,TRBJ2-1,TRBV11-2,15,TGTGCCAGCAGCTTACGCGGGAGGGCCTTGAATGAGCAGTTCTTC,CASSLRGRALNEQFF
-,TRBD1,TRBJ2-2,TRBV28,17,TGTGCCAGCAGTTTCCGGACAGGGGACCTGAACACCGGGGAGCTGTTTTTT,CASSFRTGDLNTGELFF
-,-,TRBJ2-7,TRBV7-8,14,TGTGCCAGCAGCTTAGGCAGGGTCGATTACGAGCAGTACTTC,CASSLGRVDYEQYF
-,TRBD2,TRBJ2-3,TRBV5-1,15,TGCGCCAGCAGCCCCCCTAGCGGGAACGCAGATACGCAGTATTTT,CASSPPSGNADTQYF
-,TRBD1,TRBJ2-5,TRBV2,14,TGTGCCAGCCCGGGACAGGGGGTTGGGGAGACCCAGTACTTC,CASPGQGVGETQYF
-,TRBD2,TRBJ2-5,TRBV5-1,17,TGCGCCAGCAGCTGGGGAGCGGGGGGACGGTCTCAAGAGACCCAGTACTTC,CASSWGAGGRSQETQYF
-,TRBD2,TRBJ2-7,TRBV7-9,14,TGTGCCAGCAGCCCATGGACTAGCGAGGGCGAGCAGTACTTC,CASSPWTSEGEQYF
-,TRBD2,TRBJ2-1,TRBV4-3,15,TGCGCCAGCAGCCAAGGACTAGCGGGGGATAATGAGCAGTTCTTC,CASSQGLAGDNEQFF
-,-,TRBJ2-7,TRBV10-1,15,TGCGCCAGCGCCCGAGGGTCTGGGAACGGCTACGAGCAGTACTTC,CASARGSGNGYEQYF
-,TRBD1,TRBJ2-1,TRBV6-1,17,TGTGCCAGCAGTGAAGCGGGGACAGGGTTTCCCTACAATGAGCAGTTCTTC,CASSEAGTGFPYNEQFF
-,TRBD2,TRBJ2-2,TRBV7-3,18,TGTGCCAGCACTCCCGGGACTAGCGGGAGCAGTAACACCGGGGAGCTGTTTTTT,CASTPGTSGSSNTGELFF
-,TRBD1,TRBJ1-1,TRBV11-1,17,TGTGCCAGCAGCTTATCCCGGGACAGTAACTTGAACACTGAAGCTTTCTTT,CASSLSRDSNLNTEAFF
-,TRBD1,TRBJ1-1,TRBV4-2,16,TGTGCCAGCAGCCAAGATATCGGGACAGGGAACACTGAAGCTTTCTTT,CASSQDIGTGNTEAFF
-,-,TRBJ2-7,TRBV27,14,TGTGCCAGCAGTTTATCGCTTCGGTCCCACGAGCAGTACTTC,CASSLSLRSHEQYF
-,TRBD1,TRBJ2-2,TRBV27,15,TGTGCCAGCAGTTTATCGGCAGGGGGCCCCGGGGAGCTGTTTTTT,CASSLSAGGPGELFF
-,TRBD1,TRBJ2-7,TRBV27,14,TGTGCCAGCAGTTTATCACAGGGGGCCTACGAGCAGTACTTC,CASSLSQGAYEQYF
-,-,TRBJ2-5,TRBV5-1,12,TGCGCCAGCAGCTTGAGCCGAGAGACCCAGTACTTC,CASSLSRETQYF
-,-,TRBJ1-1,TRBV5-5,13,TGTGCCAGCAGCTTGGTCGGGTCCCCTGAAGCTTTCTTT,CASSLVGSPEAFF
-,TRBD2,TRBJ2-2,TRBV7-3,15,TGTGCCAGCAGCCGTAGCGGGAGCGACACCGGGGAGCTGTTTTTT,CASSRSGSDTGELFF
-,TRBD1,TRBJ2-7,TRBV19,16,TGTGCCAGTAGTATCGGGATGACAGGGGCCCCCTACGAGCAGTACTTC,CASSIGMTGAPYEQYF
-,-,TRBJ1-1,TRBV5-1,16,TGCGCCAGCAGCCCCAACCTGGGGGACATGAACACTGAAGCTTTCTTT,CASSPNLGDMNTEAFF
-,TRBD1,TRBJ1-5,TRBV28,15,TGTGCCAGCAGCCGAAGACAGGGGGATTACCAGCCCCAGCATTTT,CASSRRQGDYQPQHF
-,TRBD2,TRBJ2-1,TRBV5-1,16,TGCGCCAGCAGCTGGCCGTTATGGGAGGGCCGGAATGAGCAGTTCTTC,CASSWPLWEGRNEQFF
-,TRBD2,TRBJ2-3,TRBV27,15,TGTGCCAGCAGTTTAAGAGCGGGAGGACGGAATACGCAGTATTTT,CASSLRAGGRNTQYF
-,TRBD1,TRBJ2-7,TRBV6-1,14,TGTGCCAGCAGTACCCTGACAGGGTTGTACGAGCAGTACTTC,CASSTLTGLYEQYF
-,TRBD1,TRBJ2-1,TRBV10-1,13,TGCGCCAGCAGAGGGGGCAGCTACAATGAGCAGTTCTTC,CASRGGSYNEQFF
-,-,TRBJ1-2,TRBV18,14,TGTGCCAGCTCCAACGGGCAGGGCAGCTATGGCTACACCTTC,CASSNGQGSYGYTF
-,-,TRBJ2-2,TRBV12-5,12,TGTGCTGCCCCAACCAGGGCGGCCGAGGCGTTTTTT,CAAPTRAAEAFF
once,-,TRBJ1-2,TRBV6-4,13,TGTGCCAGCAGTGACAGGCAGGGTGGTGGCTACACCTTC,CASSDRQGGGYTF
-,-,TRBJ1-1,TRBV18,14,TGTGCCAGCTCAGTAAAACAGGAGTCGGCTGAAGCTTTCTTT,CASSVKQESAEAFF
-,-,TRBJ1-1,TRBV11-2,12,TGTGCCAGCAGCTTAGCGGGAGCCATGGCTTTCTTT,CASSLAGAMAFF
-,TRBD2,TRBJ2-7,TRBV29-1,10,TGCAGCGCGGGGGGTTACGAGCAGTACTTC,CSAGGYEQYF
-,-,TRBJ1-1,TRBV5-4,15,TGTGCCAGCAGCTTGTTCGGGGGTGTGAACACTGAAGCTTTCTTT,CASSLFGGVNTEAFF
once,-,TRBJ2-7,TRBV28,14,TGTGCCAGCGCGCGGGGCAGGGTCGATGGCGAGCAGTACTTC,CASARGRVDGEQYF
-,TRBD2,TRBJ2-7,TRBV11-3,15,TGTGCCAGCAGCTTAGGAGCGGGAGGGCCTTACGAGCAGTACTTC,CASSLGAGGPYEQYF
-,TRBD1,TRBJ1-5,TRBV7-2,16,TGTGCCAGCAGCACCCAGACAGGGGGCGGCAATCAGCCCCAGCATTTT,CASSTQTGGGNQPQHF
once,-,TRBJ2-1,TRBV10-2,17,TGCGCCAGCAGTGAGCCTTTACGGGGGGCGAGGGGCAATGAGCAGTTCTTC,CASSEPLRGARGNEQFF
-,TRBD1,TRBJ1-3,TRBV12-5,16,TGTGCTAGCTCAAAGACGAGACAGGGTTATGGAAACACCATATATTTT,CASSKTRQGYGNTIYF
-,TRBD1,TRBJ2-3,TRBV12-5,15,TGTGCTAGTGGTTTGGGGGACAGATACACAGATACGCAGTATTTT,CASGLGDRYTDTQYF
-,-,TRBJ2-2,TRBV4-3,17,TGCGCCAGCAGCCAAGACGGGGAGCTAGCGAACACCGGGGAGCTGTTTTTT,CASSQDGELANTGELFF
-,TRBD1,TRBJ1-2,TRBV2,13,TGTGCCAGCAGTTTAGACAGGGGCTATGGCTACACCTTC,CASSLDRGYGYTF
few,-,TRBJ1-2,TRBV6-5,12,TGTGCCAGCAGTGCGGACCGCGGGAGCTACACCTTC,CASSADRGSYTF
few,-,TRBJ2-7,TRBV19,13,TGTGCCAGTAGTATAGAACCCCACCGGGAGCAGTACTTC,CASSIEPHREQYF
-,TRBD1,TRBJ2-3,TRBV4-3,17,TGCGCCAGCAGCAGACTTCAGGGACAGGCGAGCACAGATACGCAGTATTTT,CASSRLQGQASTDTQYF
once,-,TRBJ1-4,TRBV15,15,TGTGCCACCAGCAGGGGCGGGGTTTCTGGTGAAAAACTGTTTTTT,CATSRGGVSGEKLFF
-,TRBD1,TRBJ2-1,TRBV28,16,TGTGCCAGCACCCCCCCGAAGGGACAGGGGGACAATGAGCAGTTCTTC,CASTPPKGQGDNEQFF
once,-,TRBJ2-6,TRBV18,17,TGTGCCAGCTCACCCTCCATACTAGCTTCTGGGGCCAACGTCCTGACTTTC,CASSPSILASGANVLTF
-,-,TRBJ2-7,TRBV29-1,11,TGCAGCGTTTCTAGCTCCTACGAGCAGTACTTC,CSVSSSYEQYF
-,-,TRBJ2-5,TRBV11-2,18,TGTGCCAGCAGCCGCCCGGGACTCCTGGGGGGACGCCAAGAGGCCCAGTACTTC,CASSRPGLLGGRQEAQYF
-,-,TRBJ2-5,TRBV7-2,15,TGTGCCAGCAGCTTGCTGAGGACTACTCAAGAGACCCAGTACTTC,CASSLLRTTQETQYF
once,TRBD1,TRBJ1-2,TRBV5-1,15,TGCGCCAGCAGCAGGGGGACAGGGCTGGACTATGGCTACACCTTC,CASSRGTGLDYGYTF
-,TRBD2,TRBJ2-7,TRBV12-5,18,TGTGCTAGTGGTTTGGTATTATCCAGGACTAGCGGCTCCTACGAGCAGTACTTC,CASGLVLSRTSGSYEQYF
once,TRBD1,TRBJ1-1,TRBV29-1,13,TGCAGCGTTCAAGCCAGGGGGCGGACTGAAGCTTTCTTT,CSVQARGRTEAFF
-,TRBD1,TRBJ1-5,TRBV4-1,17,TGCGCCAGCAGCCCCGGGACAGGGGGCTTGAGCAATCAGCCCCAGCATTTT,CASSPGTGGLSNQPQHF